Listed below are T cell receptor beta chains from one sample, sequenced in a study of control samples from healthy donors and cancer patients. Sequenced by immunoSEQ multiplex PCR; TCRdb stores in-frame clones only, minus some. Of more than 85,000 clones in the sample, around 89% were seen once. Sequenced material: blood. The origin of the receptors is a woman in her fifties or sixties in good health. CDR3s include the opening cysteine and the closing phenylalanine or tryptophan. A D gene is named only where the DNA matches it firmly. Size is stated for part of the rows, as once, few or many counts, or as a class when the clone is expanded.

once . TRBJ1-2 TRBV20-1 TGCAGTGCTAGTGTGAGGAACTATGGCTACACCTTC CSASVRNYGYTF
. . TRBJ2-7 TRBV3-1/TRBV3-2 TGTGCCAGCAGCCAAGATCCCACCTACGAGCAGTACTTC CASSQDPTYEQYF
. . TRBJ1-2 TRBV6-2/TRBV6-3 TGTGCCAGCAGTTACTCGGGAGGGGCTGGCTACACCTTC CASSYSGGAGYTF
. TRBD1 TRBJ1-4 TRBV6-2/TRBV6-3 TGTGCCAGCAGTTATTCGAGGACAGGGGAAAAACTGTTTTTT CASSYSRTGEKLFF
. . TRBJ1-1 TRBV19 TGTGCCAGTAATAACTGGTCCCCGGTTACTTTTAAGGAAGCTTTCTTT CASNNWSPVTFKEAFF
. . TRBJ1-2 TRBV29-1 TGCAGCGTTGCAGGCAGCAACTATGGCTACACCTTC CSVAGSNYGYTF
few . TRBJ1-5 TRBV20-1 TGCAGTGCTAGTAGTACGGCAGGGCCCCAGCATTTT CSASSTAGPQHF
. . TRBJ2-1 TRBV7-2 TGTGCCAGCAGCTTACGAATCGCGCCGAGTGAGCAGTTCTTC CASSLRIAPSEQFF
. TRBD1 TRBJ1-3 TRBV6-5 TGTGCCAGTAACGACAGGGGAGGTGGAAACACCATATATTTT CASNDRGGGNTIYF
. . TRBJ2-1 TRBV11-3 TGTGCCAGCAGCTTAGGAGGGGGGCGCCCAAATGAGCAGTTCTTC CASSLGGGRPNEQFF
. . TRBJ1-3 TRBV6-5 TGTGCCAGCAGTCCGACAATCTCTGGAAACACCATATATTTT CASSPTISGNTIYF
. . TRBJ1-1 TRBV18 TGTGCCAGCTCACCACCGGGGGGCGTGAGGAACACTGAAGCTTTCTTT CASSPPGGVRNTEAFF
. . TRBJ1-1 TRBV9 TGTGCCAGCAGCGTAAGTAAGGATACTGAAGCTTTCTTT CASSVSKDTEAFF
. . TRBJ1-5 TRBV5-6 TGTGCCAGCAGCTTGGGACAGTCGGCGAACCAGCCCCAGCATTTT CASSLGQSANQPQHF
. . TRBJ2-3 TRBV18 TGTGCCAGCTCACCGAGGGAGGGGGGCGATACGCAGTATTTT CASSPREGGDTQYF
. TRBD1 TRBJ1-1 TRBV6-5 TGTGCCAGCAGTAACCCGGGACAGGGGGAAGCTTTCTTT CASSNPGQGEAFF
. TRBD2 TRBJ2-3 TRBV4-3 TGCGCCAGCAGCCAGGGGGCTAGCGGGAGGGCCGTAGATACGCAGTATTTT CASSQGASGRAVDTQYF
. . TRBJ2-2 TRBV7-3 TGTGCCAGCAGCTTAGTTTCCGGGGAGCTGTTTTTT CASSLVSGELFF
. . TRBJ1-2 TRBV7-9 TGTGCCAGCAGCTCAACCTTACAGCTTAACTATGGCTACACCTTC CASSSTLQLNYGYTF
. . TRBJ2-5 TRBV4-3 TGCGCCAGCAGCCAAGGTCCCCGTGGGGCAGAGGACGGGACCCAGTACTTC CASSQGPRGAEDGTQYF
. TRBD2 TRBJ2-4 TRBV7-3 TGTGCCAGGCATTGGCGGGAGGGGCTTGACAAAAACATTCAGTACTTC CARHWREGLDKNIQYF
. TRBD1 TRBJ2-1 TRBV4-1 TGCGCCAGCAGCCAGGACCTCGGGACAGCGACCTACAATGAGCAGTTCTTC CASSQDLGTATYNEQFF
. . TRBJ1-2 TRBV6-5 TGTGCCAGCAGTTACTCGATCAGCCACTATGGCTACACCTTC CASSYSISHYGYTF
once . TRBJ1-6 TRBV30 TGTGCCTGGAATTTGGAAGTCTATAATTCACCCCTCCACTTT CAWNLEVYNSPLHF
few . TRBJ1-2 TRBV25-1 TGTGCCAGCAGTCCCGGGACCATGGGTTATGGCTACACCTTC CASSPGTMGYGYTF
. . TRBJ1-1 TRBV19 TGTGCCAGTAGTAGGGCCGGCAACACTCGTCGGGGCACTGAAGCTTTCTTT CASSRAGNTRRGTEAFF
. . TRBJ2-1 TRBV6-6 TGTGCCAGCAGTTATGGGGGGAGCTACAATGAGCAGTTCTTC CASSYGGSYNEQFF
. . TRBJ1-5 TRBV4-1 TGCGCCAGCAGCCAAGAACGGTTCGGACTCAAGATAACCCCTTATAGCAATCAGCCCCAGCATTTT CASSQERFGLKITPYSNQPQHF
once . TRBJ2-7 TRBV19 TGTGCCAGTAGTATGAGGCACCTCTCCTACGAGCAGTACTTC CASSMRHLSYEQYF
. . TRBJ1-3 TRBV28 TGTGCCAGCAGTGTAGGGACGGGAAACACCATATATTTT CASSVGTGNTIYF
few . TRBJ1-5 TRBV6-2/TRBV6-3 TGTGCCAGCAGCCCCGCGCTAAGCCATCAGCCCCAGCATTTT CASSPALSHQPQHF
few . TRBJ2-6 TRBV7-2 TGTGCCAGCAACCCTCAGTCTACTGGGGCCAACGTCCTGACTTTC CASNPQSTGANVLTF
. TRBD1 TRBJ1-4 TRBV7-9 TGTGCCAGCAGCGCAGGACAGGGAACTAATGAAAAACTGTTTTTT CASSAGQGTNEKLFF
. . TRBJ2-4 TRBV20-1 TGCAGTGCTAGTCTTCGGGAAGCCAAAAACATTCAGTACTTC CSASLREAKNIQYF
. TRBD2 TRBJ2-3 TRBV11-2 TGTGCCAGCATGAGGCGGGAGACAGATACGCAGTATTTT CASMRRETDTQYF
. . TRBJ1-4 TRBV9 TGTGCCAGCAGCGAGACCGCATGGTATGGGGATGGCGAAAAACTGTTTTTT CASSETAWYGDGEKLFF
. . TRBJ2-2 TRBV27 TGTGCCAGCAGTTTATCTAGGCCCGGGGAGCTGTTTTTT CASSLSRPGELFF
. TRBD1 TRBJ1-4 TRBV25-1 TGTGCCAGCAGGACAGGGGTACATGAAAAACTGTTTTTT CASRTGVHEKLFF
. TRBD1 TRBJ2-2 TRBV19 TGTGCCAGTCGATCCTTGGGAACAGGGGCCGGGGAGCTGTTTTTT CASRSLGTGAGELFF
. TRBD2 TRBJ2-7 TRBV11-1 TGTGCCAGCAGCTCCTATTTCGGAGCGGGGGCCTACGAGCAGTACTTC CASSSYFGAGAYEQYF